The present entry profiles one T cell receptor beta chain with its context. The data were produced by immunoSEQ multiplex PCR, yet TCRdb's version contains in-frame clones alone and is incomplete. Among about 250,000 clones listed, roughly 80% were seen once. The data belong to a study of blood T cell repertoires in COVID-19. Per the germline V gene, CDR1 is LGHNA and CDR2 is YNFKEQ. The CDR3 has 16 amino acids. Germline trimming cut 0 bases from V and 0 bases from J; bases unmatched to any gene: 4. The sample was peripheral blood. The clonotype comes from a woman between 40 and 50 years old with active or convalescent COVID-19. The chain carries TRBV4-2 and TRBJ2-7, with TRBD1 matching over 8 bases. Here the CDR3 reads CASSQENRGASYEQYF. In DNA, the CDR3 is TGTGCCAGCAGCCAAGAAAACAGGGGGGCCTCCTACGAGCAGTACTTC.